Shown below are 5 T cell receptor beta chains from a single sample sequenced in a study of OX40 agonist ivuxolimab in advanced cancers. TCRdb keeps only in-frame clones here, not all; method: immunoSEQ multiplex PCR. The sample holds tens of thousands of clones, approximately 90% seen once. The sample in question was CD4+ or CD8+ T cells sorted from blood, obtained in a trial of the OX40 agonist ivuxolimab. The receptors here all came from an adult with an advanced solid tumor such as melanoma, head and neck, liver or kidney cancer.

The DNA of the CDR3 is TGTGCCAGCAGTCAACAGGCAAACATTCAGTACTTC. Translating it yields CASSQQANIQYF. V and J are TRBV2 and TRBJ2-4; the D gene is possibly TRBD1 (5 bases). V lost 5 bases, J lost 6 bases, and 8 bases lay in between. Germline V CDR1 and CDR2: SNHLY, FYNNEI. There are 12 residues in the CDR3.

J is TRBJ1-3 and V is TRBV27; no clear D gene. Trimming cost V 0 bases and J 0 bases, with 6 bases left between them. CDR1 MNHEY and CDR2 SMNVEV come from the germline V gene (reference sequence). The CDR3 runs to 15 residues. This chain's CDR3 is CASSLSSNSGNTIYF. CDR3 in DNA: TGTGCCAGCAGTTTATCGAGCAACTCTGGAAACACCATATATTTT.

The chain couples TRBV7-2 to TRBJ2-1; 11 bases fit TRBD1. The CDR3 runs 17 residues. After removal of 2 bases from V and 9 bases from J, the junction contained 12 bases not matched to a gene. The germline V gene has CDR1 SGHTA and CDR2 FQGNSA. CDR3 nucleotides: TGTGCCAGCAGCTTAAACTTCCCGGGACAGGGGGGAGGTGAGCAGTTCTTC. Its protein product is CASSLNFPGQGGGEQFF.

This clone turned up a few times. V and J are TRBV6-1 and TRBJ2-7; 7 bases line up with TRBD2. Germline V lookup: CDR1 MNHNS, CDR2 SASEGT. This CDR3 comprises 14 residues. V trimming: 8 bases; J trimming: 6 bases; junction bases outside the gene matches: 13. This chain's CDR3 is CASLSSGMLPEQYF. The CDR3 nucleotides are TGTGCCAGCCTGTCTAGCGGAATGCTGCCCGAGCAGTACTTC.

This chain links TRBV18 with TRBJ1-5; 7 bases align to TRBD1. Germline CDR1 is KGHSH and CDR2 is LQKENI. The V gene end was trimmed by 3 bases and the J gene end by 0 bases; junction bases not matched to a gene: 2. This CDR3 has 15 amino acids. DNA for the CDR3: TGTGCCAGCTCACCTGACAGGGATAGCAATCAGCCCCAGCATTTT. Translated: CASSPDRDSNQPQHF.